This T cell receptor (beta chain) was sequenced during a study of human T cells and chemical hapten exposure. Unique molecular identifiers were attached to individual cDNA molecules during library preparation. TCRdb reanalysed the RACE reads using MiXCR and keeps one entry per CDR3 protein. The table includes some 110,000 distinct CDR3 sequences, about 12% detected once. This clonotype was seen ten or more times. The antigen is unknown. Trimming cost V 7 bases and J 1 base, with 13 bases left between them. The germline CDR1 and CDR2 sequences are SQVTM and ANQGSEA. The CDR3 is made up of 13 amino acids. Study results and caveats: PT1 expanded TCR counts and patch test score were linked, and their correlation was positive.

The time point here: patch test 1, 2 weeks after DPC sensitization. Stated treatment: therapeutic diphenylcyclopropenone sensitization with weekly scalp DPC. This TCR derives from a woman between 45 and 60 years old with alopecia areata. Some clones in this sample may be carry-over from other donors' samples. V is TRBV29-1 and J is TRBJ2-5; tentatively, D is TRBD1 or TRBD2 (7 bases each). This specimen consisted of whole blood, obtained in connection with sensitization to the hapten diphenylcyclopropenone (DPC). The CDR3 sequence is CSAAGDSQETQYF. The CDR3 DNA sequence: TGCAGCGCCGCGGGGGACAGCCAAGAGACCCAGTACTTC.